These T cell receptor beta chains were read from a single sample in a study of CD8 T cells in Susac syndrome. TCRdb ran MiXCR on the immunoSEQ multiplex PCR reads and lists one entry per CDR3 protein. The data contain 250,000 to 300,000 distinct CDR3 sequences, over 75% of them seen just once; the ten biggest clones take up around 0.2%. Source material: CD8+ T cells from PBMCs. Receptor source: a human donor with multiple sclerosis. Each CDR3 is given with its conserved first and last residue. A D gene is named only where the DNA matches it firmly. A row's size may be missing; if present it is once, few, many or a size class.

>TRBJ2-3|TRBV12-3/TRBV12-4|-|TRBD2
CATQYSGRRTDTQYF
TGTGCCACCCAATACAGCGGGAGGAGAACAGATACGCAGTATTTT
>TRBJ1-1|TRBV19|-|TRBD1
CASRTGSGNTEAFF
TGTGCCAGTAGGACAGGGTCGGGAAACACTGAAGCTTTCTTT
>TRBJ2-1|TRBV12-3/TRBV12-4|-|-
CASSLVGYNEQFF
TGTGCCAGCAGTTTAGTTGGCTACAATGAGCAGTTCTTC
>TRBJ1-1|TRBV27|-|-
CASSLAEGTEAFF
TGTGCCAGCAGTTTAGCGGAAGGCACTGAAGCTTTCTTT
>TRBJ1-2|TRBV20-1|once|-
CSALLTLSYGYTF
TGCAGTGCTCTATTAACCCTCTCGTATGGCTACACCTTC
>TRBJ2-7|TRBV10-2|-|TRBD2
CASHSGRGYEQYF
TGCGCCAGCCACAGCGGGAGAGGATACGAGCAGTACTTC
>TRBJ1-3|TRBV4-1|-|-
CASSQDWGNTIYF
TGCGCCAGCAGCCAAGACTGGGGAAACACCATATATTTT
>TRBJ1-1|TRBV7-2|-|-
CASSLAYAGNIEAFF
TGTGCCAGCAGCTTAGCTTACGCGGGGAACATTGAAGCTTTCTTT
>TRBJ2-7|TRBV30|-|-
CAWSTLAPGYEQYF
TGTGCCTGGAGTACTCTTGCCCCGGGATACGAGCAGTACTTC
>TRBJ1-1|TRBV7-9|-|-
CASIAGGTLNTEAFF
TGTGCCAGCATCGCCGGCGGGACATTGAACACTGAAGCTTTCTTT
>TRBJ1-5|TRBV30|-|TRBD1
CAWSVRGTGDQPQHF
TGTGCCTGGAGTGTACGCGGGACAGGGGATCAGCCCCAGCATTTT
>TRBJ2-5|TRBV6-2/TRBV6-3|once|TRBD1
CASSLQGARETQYF
TGTGCCAGCAGCCTCCAGGGGGCCAGGGAGACCCAGTACTTC
>TRBJ2-3|TRBV7-3|-|TRBD1
CASSSGWTGATGGTDTQYF
TGTGCCAGCAGCTCCGGGTGGACAGGGGCCACCGGGGGCACAGATACGCAGTATTTT
>TRBJ2-5|TRBV7-7|few|-
CASSPRSSKETQYF
TGTGCTAGCAGCCCCAGATCCAGCAAAGAGACCCAGTACTTC
>TRBJ1-3|TRBV28|once|-
CASTHRGTGNTIYF
TGTGCCAGCACTCACCGGGGTACTGGAAACACCATATATTTT
>TRBJ1-1|TRBV30|-|TRBD1
CAWSVSAGGRRNTEAFF
TGTGCCTGGAGTGTATCGGCAGGGGGCAGGAGGAACACTGAAGCTTTCTTT
>TRBJ2-1|TRBV15|-|-
CATSRDGSDEQFF
TGTGCCACCAGCAGAGATGGGAGCGATGAGCAGTTCTTC
>TRBJ2-7|TRBV6-5|-|-
CASSTGAGYEQYF
TGTGCCAGCAGTACGGGCGCGGGTTACGAGCAGTACTTC
>TRBJ2-7|TRBV20-1|-|TRBD2
CSARGLAGDYEQYF
TGCAGTGCTAGGGGACTAGCGGGGGACTACGAGCAGTACTTC
>TRBJ1-1|TRBV7-2|-|-
CASSPPDPKVKFTEAFF
TGTGCCAGCAGCCCCCCGGACCCTAAGGTGAAATTCACTGAAGCTTTCTTT
>TRBJ1-2|TRBV23-1|-|TRBD1
CASSRDRGIYGYTF
TGCGCCAGCAGTAGGGACAGGGGGATCTATGGCTACACCTTC
>TRBJ1-5|TRBV19|-|-
CASKVRNQPQHF
TGTGCCAGTAAAGTTAGGAATCAGCCCCAGCATTTT
>TRBJ1-2|TRBV7-9|-|-
CASSPQAGGNYGYTF
TGTGCCAGCAGCCCACAAGCCGGGGGAAACTATGGCTACACCTTC
>TRBJ2-1|TRBV3-1|once|TRBD2
CASNLGLAANEQFF
TGTGCCAGCAACCTGGGACTAGCGGCCAATGAGCAGTTCTTC
>TRBJ2-2|TRBV6-5|-|-
CASRRDRRTGELFF
TGTGCCAGCAGAAGGGACCGTAGGACCGGGGAGCTGTTTTTT
>TRBJ1-2|TRBV6-5|-|-
CASTAFTGFYGYTF
TGTGCCAGCACGGCCTTTACAGGGTTCTATGGCTACACCTTC
>TRBJ2-3|TRBV6-2/TRBV6-3|few|-
CASSYSDIPDTQYF
TGTGCCAGCAGTTACTCGGACATCCCAGATACGCAGTATTTT
>TRBJ2-1|TRBV11-2|-|-
CASSPGSGNEQFF
TGTGCCAGCAGCCCCGGGTCGGGCAATGAGCAGTTCTTC
>TRBJ2-7|TRBV7-9|-|TRBD2
CASSRASGRAHHEQYF
TGTGCCAGCAGCAGGGCTAGCGGGAGGGCCCACCACGAGCAGTACTTC
>TRBJ1-1|TRBV30|-|TRBD1
CAWSLGGGYTEAFF
TGTGCCTGGAGCTTAGGGGGCGGCTACACTGAAGCTTTCTTT
>TRBJ2-1|TRBV6-5|-|TRBD2
CASSYSTSGRFTYNEQFF
TGTGCCAGCAGTTACTCCACTAGCGGGAGATTCACCTACAATGAGCAGTTCTTC
>TRBJ1-2|TRBV9|-|-
CASSELTGPSYGYTF
TGTGCCAGCAGCGAACTGACAGGTCCGAGCTATGGCTACACCTTC
>TRBJ2-1|TRBV29-1|-|-
CSVEVGRNEQFF
TGCAGCGTTGAGGTAGGGAGGAATGAGCAGTTCTTC
>TRBJ2-2|TRBV10-1|-|TRBD2
CASSDSSGGNTGELFF
TGCGCCAGCAGTGATTCAAGCGGGGGGAACACCGGGGAGCTGTTTTTT
>TRBJ2-1|TRBV6-5|once|-
CASSYLGSPYNEQFF
TGTGCCAGCAGTTACTTAGGGAGTCCCTACAATGAGCAGTTCTTC
>TRBJ2-7|TRBV2|-|TRBD2
CASTPTSGRARYEQYF
TGTGCCAGCACCCCGACTAGCGGGAGGGCCCGCTACGAGCAGTACTTC
>TRBJ2-1|TRBV28|once|-
CASSLSPVGAIYNEQFF
TGTGCCAGCAGTTTATCCCCCGTCGGGGCCATTTACAATGAGCAGTTCTTC
>TRBJ2-2|TRBV29-1|-|-
CSVAPGDTNTGELFF
TGCAGCGTTGCACCGGGAGATACGAACACCGGGGAGCTGTTTTTT
>TRBJ2-1|TRBV28|-|TRBD2
CANGLAGANEQFF
TGTGCCAACGGACTAGCGGGAGCAAATGAGCAGTTCTTC
>TRBJ2-7|TRBV4-1|once|-
CASSQVRDPYYEQYF
TGCGCCAGCAGCCAAGTAAGAGATCCCTACTACGAGCAGTACTTC
>TRBJ2-3|TRBV24-1|-|-
CATSDRTYTQYF
TGTGCCACCAGTGACAGGACGTATACGCAGTATTTT
>TRBJ2-7|TRBV5-4|few|TRBD1
CASSFWTGIDEQYF
TGTGCCAGCAGCTTTTGGACAGGGATTGACGAGCAGTACTTC
>TRBJ1-5|TRBV6-1|-|TRBD1
CASTTLGTGGNSNQPQHF
TGTGCCAGCACCACCTTGGGGACAGGGGGCAATAGCAATCAGCCCCAGCATTTT
>TRBJ2-1|TRBV7-8|-|-
CASRPDAREQFF
TGTGCCAGTAGGCCTGACGCGCGGGAGCAGTTCTTC
>TRBJ2-7|TRBV20-1|-|TRBD1
CSARGQGSSEQYF
TGCAGTGCTAGAGGACAGGGAAGCAGCGAGCAGTACTTC
>TRBJ2-7|TRBV4-1|-|-
CASSQDGLEGVANYEQYF
TGCGCCAGCAGCCAAGATGGGTTGGAGGGGGTCGCGAACTACGAGCAGTACTTC
>TRBJ2-7|TRBV14|once|-
CASSQEGLDSLAGYEQYF
TGTGCCAGCAGCCAAGAAGGGTTAGACTCCCTCGCGGGATACGAGCAGTACTTC
>TRBJ2-1|TRBV28|-|-
CASSISGAVGGEQFF
TGTGCCAGCAGTATCTCCGGGGCGGTTGGAGGTGAGCAGTTCTTC
>TRBJ2-7|TRBV20-1|-|-
CSARGKGPSAYEQYF
TGCAGTGCTAGAGGAAAAGGTCCTAGCGCCTACGAGCAGTACTTC
>TRBJ2-3|TRBV5-4|-|TRBD2
CASSLYPGGTDTQYF
TGTGCCAGCAGCTTGTATCCGGGAGGGACAGATACGCAGTATTTT
>TRBJ1-3|TRBV4-3|once|-
CASSQDPSSSGNTIYF
TGCGCCAGCAGCCAAGACCCCAGCTCCTCTGGAAACACCATATATTTT
>TRBJ2-2|TRBV24-1|-|TRBD1
CATSDSGTGSDTGELFF
TGTGCCACCAGTGATTCCGGGACAGGGTCGGACACCGGGGAGCTGTTTTTT
>TRBJ2-1|TRBV27|-|-
CASRLMERTLNNEQFF
TGTGCCAGCAGGTTGATGGAGCGAACCCTCAACAATGAGCAGTTCTTC